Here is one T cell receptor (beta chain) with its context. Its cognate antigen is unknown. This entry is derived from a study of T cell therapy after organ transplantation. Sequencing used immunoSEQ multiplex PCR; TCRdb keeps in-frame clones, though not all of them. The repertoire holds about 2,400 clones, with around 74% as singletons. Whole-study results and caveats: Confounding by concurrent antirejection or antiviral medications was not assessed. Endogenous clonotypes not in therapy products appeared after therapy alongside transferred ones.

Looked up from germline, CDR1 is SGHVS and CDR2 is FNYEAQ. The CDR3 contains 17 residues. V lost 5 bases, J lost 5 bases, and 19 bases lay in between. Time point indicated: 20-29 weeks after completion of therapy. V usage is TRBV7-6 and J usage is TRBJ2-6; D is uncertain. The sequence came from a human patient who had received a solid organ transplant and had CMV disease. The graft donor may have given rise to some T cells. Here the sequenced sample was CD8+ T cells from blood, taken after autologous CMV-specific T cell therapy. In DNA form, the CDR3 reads TGTGCCAGCAGCCGAGTGGGCTCACAAAGTCGGGCCAACGTCCTGACTTTC. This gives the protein CASSRVGSQSRANVLTF.